These 20 T cell receptor beta chains originate from one sample sequenced in a study of T cells after yellow fever vaccination. Each CDR3 protein gets one entry after TCRdb re-called the 5' RACE reads with MiXCR. The table has 450,000 to 550,000 distinct CDR3 sequences, 21% seen once; the top ten hold about 15%. The sample in question was PBMCs, obtained around 3 weeks after the first yellow fever vaccination. These receptors all stem from a man between 18 and 35 years old who received the YFV17D yellow fever vaccine.

The gene calls are TRBV5-4 and TRBJ1-1; TRBD1 might be the D (5 bases). Germline V gene lookup returns CDR1 SGHNT and CDR2 YYREEE (reference sequence). The CDR3 extends over 14 amino acids. With 3 bases removed from V and 1 base from J, the gap between germline ends came to 10 bases. The CDR3 sequence: CASSSGLGNTEAFF. The CDR3 nucleotides read TGTGCCAGCAGCTCGGGACTGGGGAACACTGAAGCTTTCTTT.

This clonotype appeared a few times. This chain joins TRBV4-1 and TRBJ2-3; D is uncertain. Germline V gene lookup returns CDR1 MGHRA and CDR2 YSYEKL. V lost 0 bases and J 2 bases, leaving 3 bases between the germline ends. CDR3 size: 13 residues. The CDR3 loop is CASSQEYTDTQYF. The CDR3, as DNA: TGCGCCAGCAGCCAAGAATACACAGATACGCAGTATTTT.

The chain joins TRBV4-2 to TRBJ2-7; D is unresolved. CDR3 size: 15 residues. Germline-derived CDR1 and CDR2 are LGHNA and YNFKEQ. Between the trimmed V and J ends, which lost 0 bases and 3 bases, there was a span of 12 bases. The CDR3 DNA reads as TGTGCCAGCAGCCAAGACTTAGACTCGGTCTACGAGCAGTACGTC. Protein: CASSQDLDSVYEQYV.

The chain uses TRBV29-1 and TRBJ2-5, with D unresolved. This CDR3 is built from 13 residues. V was shortened by 4 bases and J by 5 bases, with 14 bases between the two germline ends. Germline V gene sequence: CDR1 SQVTM, CDR2 ANQGSEA. CDR3 protein: CSVAARLKETQYF. The CDR3 DNA is TGCAGCGTTGCGGCGAGGCTTAAGGAGACCCAGTACTTC. Full variable domain (outside the CDR3, taken from reference TRBV29-1 and TRBJ2-5): SAVISQKPSRDICQRGTSLTIQCQVDSQVTMMFWYRQQPGQSLTLIATANQGSEATYESGFVIDKFPISRPNLTFSTLTVSNMSPEDSSIYLCSVAARLKETQYFGPGTRLLVL.

The chain links TRBV19 to TRBJ2-5; D is possibly TRBD2 (5 bases). Looked up from germline, CDR1 is LNHDA and CDR2 is SQIVND (reference sequence). Trimming stripped 8 bases from V and 4 bases from J, with 17 bases between. The CDR3 length is 14 residues. The CDR3 DNA is TGTGCCAGTTTGAGGCGGGTTCCGGTAGAGACCCAGTACTTC. Residues: CASLRRVPVETQYF.

The chain couples TRBV5-1 to TRBJ2-1; D may be TRBD2 (6 bases). V lost 4 bases and J lost 1, with 12 bases in between. There are 15 residues in the CDR3. CDR1 is SGHRS and CDR2 is YFSETQ in the germline V gene. The CDR3 reads CASSEYGGSYNEQFF. CDR3 bases: TGCGCCAGCAGCGAATACGGGGGTTCCTACAATGAGCAGTTCTTC.

The J gene is TRBJ2-6, the V gene TRBV5-1, with TRBD1 matching 9 bases. The V gene end was trimmed by 2 bases and the J gene end by 2 bases; junction bases not matched to a gene: 11. In germline, CDR1 is SGHRS, CDR2 YFSETQ. This CDR3 has 19 residues. The CDR3 region has the DNA TGCGCCAGCAGCTTAGATCTACAGGGGGCGCAAGCTGGGGCCAACGTCCTGACTTTC. Encoded protein: CASSLDLQGAQAGANVLTF.

The CDR3 nucleotides are TGCAGTGCCACCGGGACTAGCTGGTACAATGAGCAGTTCTTC. Its translation is CSATGTSWYNEQFF. V usage is TRBV20-1 and J usage is TRBJ2-1, with TRBD2 identical over 9 bases. This CDR3 spans 14 amino acids. CDR1 and CDR2 from the germline V gene are DFQATT and SNEGSKA (reference sequence). J lost 4 bases, V lost 6 bases, and 7 bases had no gene match.

This clonotype was detected a few times. The V and J genes are TRBV20-1 and TRBJ2-3, with 10 nucleotides matching TRBD1. The CDR3 has 17 amino acids. Germline V gene sequence: CDR1 DFQATT, CDR2 SNEGSKA (reference sequence). Trimming at V came to 0 bases and at J to 2 bases, leaving 8 bases not matched to a gene. The CDR3 sequence is CSARDVSGTGVTDTQYF. CDR3 coding DNA: TGCAGTGCTAGAGATGTATCCGGGACAGGGGTCACAGATACGCAGTATTTT.

The genes are TRBV18 and TRBJ2-1, with 9 bases aligning to TRBD2. The CDR3 contains 19 residues. V shed 3 bases, J shed 5 bases, and the junction held 17 bases outside the gene matches. Germline CDR1 is KGHSH and CDR2 is LQKENI. The CDR3 DNA is TGTGCCAGCTCACCCGGGCCAGCGGGGGGTACCGGGTTAGACAATGAGCAGTTCTTC. Amino acid sequence: CASSPGPAGGTGLDNEQFF.

The chain links TRBV4-3 to TRBJ2-5, with 7 nucleotides matching TRBD1. In germline, CDR1 is LGHNA, CDR2 YSLEER. V was clipped by 0 bases and J by 3 bases; unmatched bases: 4. The CDR3 has 15 residues. CDR3 DNA sequence: TGCGCCAGCAGCCAAGATCGGCAGGGGGAAGAGACCCAGTACTTC. Protein product: CASSQDRQGEETQYF.

The chain uses TRBV5-4 and TRBJ1-6, with no clear D. With 4 bases removed from V and 4 bases from J, the gap between germline ends came to 9 bases. The CDR3 extends over 14 amino acids. Per the germline V gene, CDR1 is SGHNT and CDR2 is YYREEE (reference sequence). The CDR3 DNA follows: TGTGCCAGCAGCCAGACCGCATATAATTCACCCCTCCACTTT. Translating it yields CASSQTAYNSPLHF.

The chain has TRBV5-1 and TRBJ2-7; D gene ambiguous. This CDR3 has 14 amino acids. V was shortened by 4 bases and J by 3 bases, with 14 bases between the two germline ends. Germline lookup yields CDR1 SGHRS and CDR2 YFSETQ. The CDR3: CASSTGATFYEQYF. CDR3 DNA sequence: TGCGCCAGCAGCACGGGCGCGACGTTCTACGAGCAGTACTTC.

The CDR3 loop is CASSQSPAGHTIYF. The CDR3 coding sequence is TGCGCCAGCAGCCAAAGCCCGGCCGGGCACACCATATATTTT. The chain links TRBV4-1 to TRBJ1-3; unclear D gene. Trimming removed 2 bases from V and 8 bases from J, with 13 bases in between. This CDR3 region has 14 residues. Germline CDR1 reads MGHRA; CDR2 reads YSYEKL.

This chain joins TRBV12-3 or TRBV12-4 and TRBJ1-1; the D is unclear. V was clipped by 5 bases and J by 8 bases, with 12 bases between them. This CDR3 is built from 12 residues. This CDR3 is CASSLRPFEAFF. The CDR3 bases are TGTGCCAGCAGTCTGAGGCCGTTCGAAGCTTTCTTT.

The V and J genes are TRBV7-8 and TRBJ1-2, with D possibly being TRBD1 (5 bases). This CDR3 has 14 amino acids. CDR1 is SGHVS, CDR2 FQNEAQ, per germline. Trimming took 6 bases from V and 4 from J, leaving 15 bases between them. CDR3 bases: TGTGCCAGCAGACCAGGGCGGCAGATCTATGGCTACACCTTC. Encoded protein: CASRPGRQIYGYTF.

The J gene is TRBJ1-2, the V gene TRBV7-9; D is perhaps TRBD1 (5 bases). The CDR3 spans 13 residues. V lost 3 bases to trimming and J lost 6 bases, with 11 bases between them. Germline V CDR1 and CDR2: SEHNR, FQNEAQ (reference sequence). The CDR3 DNA follows: TGTGCCAGCAGCTTCCGGGACGGTCATGGCTACACCTTC. Translation: CASSFRDGHGYTF. Based on the CDR3 plus reference TRBV7-9 and TRBJ1-2, the full variable domain is DTGVSQNPRHKITKRGQNVTFRCDPISEHNRLYWYRQTLGQGPEFLTYFQNEAQLEKSRLLSDRFSAERPKGSFSTLEIQRTEQGDSAMYLCASSFRDGHGYTFGSGTRLTVV.

The chain is built from TRBV18 and TRBJ1-6; D uncertain. The germline V gene encodes CDR1 KGHSH and CDR2 LQKENI. Trimming took off 1 base at V and 7 bases at J, with 11 bases between the two ends. The CDR3 totals 15 residues. This chain's CDR3 is CASSPRGSQNSPLHF. CDR3 nucleotides: TGTGCCAGCTCACCACGCGGCAGCCAGAATTCACCCCTCCACTTT.

The chain links TRBV3-1 to TRBJ2-3, with D unresolved. The V end was cut by 2 bases, the J end by 4 bases, with 7 bases between. The CDR3 sequence is 13 residues long. Germline V gene lookup returns CDR1 LGHDT and CDR2 YNNKEL (reference sequence). The CDR3 DNA is TGTGCCAGCAGCCAATTGGAAGCAGATACGCAGTATTTT. Amino acid sequence: CASSQLEADTQYF.

The chain carries TRBV6-1 and TRBJ1-1; TRBD1 might be the D (6 bases). This CDR3 contains 14 residues. Germline V gene lookup returns CDR1 MNHNS and CDR2 SASEGT. Trimming stripped 4 bases from V and 5 bases from J, with 14 bases between. CDR3 region: CASSVTGRRTEAFF. As DNA, the CDR3 is TGTGCCAGCAGTGTCACAGGGAGGCGGACTGAAGCTTTCTTT.